The 30 T cell receptor beta chains reported below all come from one sample, sequenced in a study of blood T cell repertoires in COVID-19. This table comes from immunoSEQ multiplex PCR, and its TCRdb copy is limited to in-frame clones, with some not included. The data hold 300,000 to 450,000 clones, with more than 80% observed a single time. Material: PBMCs or T cells enriched from blood (not recorded which). Receptors were obtained from a man aged 18 to 35 who had recovered from COVID-19.

The chain links TRBV11-3 to TRBJ2-2, with D possibly TRBD1 on 6 matching bases. The CDR3 covers 14 residues. Per the germline V gene, CDR1 is SGHNT and CDR2 is YENEEA. V dropped 3 bases and J dropped 5 bases, with 10 bases sitting between them. CDR3 loop: CASSFNRDTGELFF. The CDR3 bases are TGTGCCAGCAGCTTCAACAGGGATACCGGGGAGCTGTTTTTT.

CDR3 bases: TGTGCCTGGAGCCCCAGCGGACCCTACGAGCAGTACTTC. Translation gives CAWSPSGPYEQYF. This chain uses TRBV30 with TRBJ2-7, with D maybe TRBD2 (5 bases). The CDR3 extends over 13 amino acids. CDR1 GTSNPN and CDR2 SVGIG come from the germline V gene (reference sequence). V gave up 3 bases and J gave up 2 bases, with 11 bases separating them.

The CDR3 DNA reads TGTGCCAGCAGTGAAGGACTAGCGGGAGCTGATACGCAGTATTTT. This sequence encodes CASSEGLAGADTQYF. The V gene is TRBV2, the J gene TRBJ2-3; 12 bases are shared with TRBD2. V gave up 1 base and J gave up 6 bases; unmatched junction bases: 2. The CDR3 spans 15 residues. Per germline, CDR1 SNHLY and CDR2 FYNNEI. Combining the CDR3 with reference TRBV2 and TRBJ2-3 gives the whole variable domain EPEVTQTPSHQVTQMGQEVILRCVPISNHLYFYWYRQILGQKVEFLVSFYNNEISEKSEIFDDQFSVERPDGSNFTLKIRSTKLEDSAMYFCASSEGLAGADTQYFGPGTRLTVL.

The V gene is TRBV7-2, the J gene TRBJ2-2; 7 nucleotides line up with TRBD2. CDR1 is SGHTA, CDR2 FQGNSA, per germline. J gave up 11 bases and V 5 bases, and 8 bases lay outside the gene matches. The CDR3 runs 13 residues. The CDR3 region has the DNA TGTGCCAGCAGCGTGGGGGGGTTTAGCGAGCTGTTTTTT. Its protein product is CASSVGGFSELFF.

This chain uses TRBV6-5 with TRBJ2-2; no clear D gene. The CDR3 spans 14 residues. V was cut by 6 bases and J by 2 bases, with 10 bases left in between. The germline V gene encodes CDR1 MNHEY and CDR2 SVGAGI. The CDR3 loop is CASRTRHNTGELFF. DNA of the CDR3: TGTGCCAGCAGGACCCGACATAACACCGGGGAGCTGTTTTTT.

The V and J genes are TRBV29-1 and TRBJ2-3; no clear D. Looked up from germline, CDR1 is SQVTM and CDR2 is ANQGSEA. This CDR3 is built from 13 residues. V was shortened by 7 bases and J by 2 bases, with 13 bases between the two germline ends. The CDR3 DNA reads TGCAGCGCCGCTTTGGAGTCCACAGATACGCAGTATTTT. Translated: CSAALESTDTQYF.

The CDR3 DNA reads TGTGCCTGGAGTGTCAGGACAGGGGCCAACGAGCAGTACTTC. Its translation is CAWSVRTGANEQYF. This rearrangement joins TRBV30 to TRBJ2-7; 9 bases match TRBD1. CDR3 length equals 14 residues. CDR1 is GTSNPN and CDR2 is SVGIG in the germline V gene (reference sequence). Trimming at V came to 0 bases and at J to 5 bases, leaving 5 bases not matched to a gene.

The chain couples TRBV7-3 to TRBJ2-1, with 9 bases that match TRBD1. The germline V gene encodes CDR1 SGHTA and CDR2 FQGTGA. The CDR3 is made up of 15 amino acids. With 5 bases clipped from V and 3 bases from J, the junction kept 5 bases outside the gene matches. The CDR3 sequence: CASSPTGGFYNEQFF. CDR3 nucleotide sequence: TGTGCCAGCAGCCCGACAGGGGGGTTCTACAATGAGCAGTTCTTC. Full variable domain (remainder filled in from reference TRBV7-3 and TRBJ2-1): GAGVSQTPSNKVTEKGKYVELRCDPISGHTALYWYRQSLGQGPEFLIYFQGTGAADDSGLPNDRFFAVRPEGSVSTLKIQRTERGDSAVYLCASSPTGGFYNEQFFGPGTRLTVL.

The CDR3 is CASRQRVSGRNGELFF. As DNA, the CDR3 is TGTGCCAGTAGACAGAGAGTATCGGGTAGGAACGGGGAGCTGTTTTTT. The genes are TRBV2 and TRBJ2-2, with TRBD1 as a possible D gene (5 bases). The V gene lost 9 bases and the J gene lost 7 bases, with 24 bases spanning the gap. The CDR3 length is 16 residues. Per germline, CDR1 SNHLY and CDR2 FYNNEI.

The genes are TRBV15 and TRBJ2-1; the match to TRBD2 covers 13 bases. Germline lookup yields CDR1 LNHNV and CDR2 YYDKDF (reference sequence). With 6 bases clipped from V and 10 bases from J, the junction kept 6 bases outside the gene matches. The CDR3 length is 14 residues. DNA of the CDR3: TGTGCCACCAGACCGGGACTAGCGGGGAAAGAGCAGTTCTTC. Translated, it gives CATRPGLAGKEQFF.

The chain recombines TRBV28 with TRBJ2-7; TRBD1 might be the D (6 bases). V gave up 8 bases and J gave up 2 bases, with 13 bases separating them. The CDR3 runs to 13 residues. CDR1 is MDHEN, CDR2 SYDVKM, per germline. The DNA of the CDR3 is TGTGCCAGCGGAACAGGGACGCCCTACGAGCAGTACTTC. Protein: CASGTGTPYEQYF.

V gene TRBV5-1 combines with J gene TRBJ2-2; 8 bases align to TRBD2. The V gene end was trimmed by 3 bases and the J gene end by 6 bases; junction bases not matched to a gene: 4. The CDR3 is 14 residues long. Germline V gene sequence: CDR1 SGHRS, CDR2 YFSETQ. CDR3 protein: CASSWGGLAGELFF. In DNA, the CDR3 is TGCGCCAGCAGCTGGGGGGGACTAGCCGGGGAGCTGTTTTTT.

This rearrangement joins TRBV19 to TRBJ2-2; 8 bases are a match to TRBD1. Germline V gene data show CDR1 as LNHDA and CDR2 as SQIVND (reference sequence). This CDR3 comprises 16 residues. Unmatched junction bases numbered 9, after V lost 4 bases and J lost 5 bases. The CDR3 reads CASSTIRGRRTGELFF. CDR3 DNA sequence: TGTGCCAGTAGTACTATCAGGGGGCGCCGTACCGGGGAGCTGTTTTTT.

The chain employs TRBV28 and TRBJ1-6, with D uncertain. The CDR3 has 13 residues. CDR1 and CDR2 (germline): MDHEN, SYDVKM. V was shortened by 6 bases and J by 8 bases, with 11 bases between the two germline ends. CDR3 protein: CASRGSGDSPLHF. CDR3 bases: TGTGCCAGCAGGGGAAGCGGGGATTCACCCCTCCACTTT.

The V call is TRBV13, the J call TRBJ1-2, with a possible D match to TRBD1 (5 bases). Germline loops: CDR1 PRHDT, CDR2 FYEKMQ (reference sequence). V shed 0 bases and J shed 5 bases, with 13 bases lying between them. CDR3 length: 15 amino acids. CDR3 residues: CASSLGQGDRYGYTF. The CDR3 coding sequence is TGTGCCAGCAGCTTAGGCCAGGGCGACCGTTATGGCTACACCTTC.

The chain has TRBV7-2 and TRBJ2-7, with D possibly TRBD1 on 5 matching bases. This CDR3 spans 14 amino acids. CDR1 is SGHTA, CDR2 FQGNSA, per germline. V lost 2 bases and J lost 5, with 13 bases in between. The CDR3 spells CASSLRAGLDEQYF. The CDR3 DNA sequence: TGTGCCAGCAGCTTACGGGCAGGGCTTGACGAGCAGTACTTC.

The genes are TRBV7-2 and TRBJ2-3, with 8 nucleotides matching TRBD2. The germline gives CDR1 SGHTA, CDR2 FQGNSA. V dropped 5 bases and J dropped 2; count of bases not matched to a gene: 9. CDR3 size: 16 residues. CDR3 nucleotide sequence: TGTGCCAGCAGCCCGCTGACTAGCGTAAACACAGATACGCAGTATTTT. Translated, it gives CASSPLTSVNTDTQYF. The variable domain in full, completed from reference TRBV7-2 and TRBJ2-3, reads GAGVSQSPSNKVTEKGKDVELRCDPISGHTALYWYRQSLGQGLEFLIYFQGNSAPDKSGLPSDRFSAERTGGSVSTLTIQRTQQEDSAVYLCASSPLTSVNTDTQYFGPGTRLTVL.

This chain connects TRBV28 to TRBJ1-2; a possible D gene is TRBD1 (5 bases). V dropped 6 bases and J dropped 8 bases, with 13 bases sitting between them. The germline V gene encodes CDR1 MDHEN and CDR2 SYDVKM. This CDR3 has 12 residues. The CDR3 nucleotides read TGTGCCAGCAGGCCCGGCGGGGGAGGCTACACCTTC. This codes for CASRPGGGGYTF.

CDR3 in amino acids: CASSPPLGHHYGYTF. The CDR3 nucleotides are TGTGCCAGCAGTCCACCTTTGGGACATCACTATGGCTACACCTTC. The chain joins TRBV28 to TRBJ1-2, with a possible D match to TRBD1 (6 bases). The V gene's germline CDR1 is MDHEN and CDR2 SYDVKM. Trimming stripped 5 bases from V and 3 bases from J, with 16 bases between. This CDR3 is built from 15 residues.

J is TRBJ2-7 and V is TRBV4-1; 7 bases agree with TRBD1. V shed 4 bases and J 2 bases; nucleotides not matched to a gene: 11. The CDR3 totals 16 residues. The germline V gene has CDR1 MGHRA and CDR2 YSYEKL. CDR3 DNA: TGCGCCAGCAGCCCGCAGGGACAGCCTGGAGCCTACGAGCAGTACTTC. It encodes CASSPQGQPGAYEQYF.

The chain recombines TRBV20-1 with TRBJ1-2; no clear D gene. Germline V gene data show CDR1 as DFQATT and CDR2 as SNEGSKA (reference sequence). The CDR3 has 11 amino acids. Trimming stripped 3 bases from V and 2 bases from J, with 4 bases between. The CDR3, as DNA: TGCAGTGCTAGGGAGAACTATGGCTACACCTTC. This encodes CSARENYGYTF.

The rearrangement uses TRBV2 and TRBJ1-5; the match to TRBD1 covers 9 bases. This CDR3 comprises 14 residues. The germline V gene has CDR1 SNHLY and CDR2 FYNNEI. V lost 6 bases, J lost 4 bases, and 4 bases stayed unmatched. CDR3 DNA: TGTGCCAGCAGGACCGACAGGGGGAATCAGCCCCAGCATTTT. It translates to CASRTDRGNQPQHF.

V gene TRBV4-3 combines with J gene TRBJ1-2; D unresolved. The ends were cut back, 4 bases at V and 4 bases at J, with 19 bases in the middle. From germline, CDR1 is LGHNA and CDR2 YSLEER. CDR3 length equals 16 residues. The CDR3 DNA is TGCGCCAGCAGCCGAGAGGTACAGAGTAATTTCTATGGCTACACCTTC. The encoded protein is CASSREVQSNFYGYTF.

The gene calls are TRBV6-5 and TRBJ2-7, with 8 bases identical to TRBD1. V shed 2 bases and J 4 bases; nucleotides not matched to a gene: 4. Looked up from germline, CDR1 is MNHEY and CDR2 is SVGAGI. The CDR3 loop spans 14 amino acids. The CDR3 DNA is TGTGCCAGCAGTTACGGCGACAGGGGATACGAGCAGTACTTC. This encodes CASSYGDRGYEQYF.

The CDR3, as DNA: TGTGCCAGCAGTGGCAGTAACGACTACGAGCAGTACTTC. It is translated as CASSGSNDYEQYF. The chain has TRBV5-5 and TRBJ2-7, with D hard to call. CDR1 is SGHKS, CDR2 YYEKEE, per germline (reference sequence). V was clipped by 5 bases and J by 3 bases, with 12 bases between them. The CDR3 consists of 13 residues.

V usage is TRBV29-1 and J usage is TRBJ1-2, with TRBD1 as a possible D gene (5 bases). V was cut by 0 bases and J by 8 bases, with 19 bases left in between. The CDR3 extends over 15 amino acids. The germline gives CDR1 SQVTM, CDR2 ANQGSEA. The CDR3 region is CSVEDAPGGTGGYTF. CDR3 sequence (DNA): TGCAGCGTTGAAGACGCCCCCGGAGGGACTGGAGGCTACACCTTC.

The count of this clone is one. V and J are TRBV12-3 or TRBV12-4 and TRBJ1-3, with D perhaps TRBD1 (6 bases). Trimming stripped 5 bases from V and 9 bases from J, with 14 bases between. The CDR3 extends over 13 amino acids. CDR3 nucleotides: TGTGCCAGCAGTCCGGCCCAGGGGAGCACCATATATTTT. Its translation: CASSPAQGSTIYF.

V and J are TRBV7-8 and TRBJ2-5; 10 nucleotides agree with TRBD2. V gave up 1 base and J gave up 3 bases; unmatched junction bases: 8. The CDR3 is 17 residues long. Germline assignment: CDR1 SGHVS and CDR2 FQNEAQ. As DNA, the CDR3 is TGTGCCAGCAGCTTAGGGAGACTAGCGGGTGCTAAAGAGACCCAGTACTTC. Its protein is CASSLGRLAGAKETQYF.

This clone appeared a single time. The rearrangement links TRBV5-6 to TRBJ1-1; 10 bases are a match to TRBD1. Germline V gene data show CDR1 as SGHDT and CDR2 as YYEEEE. J lost 4 bases, V lost 0 bases, and 9 bases had no gene match. This CDR3 is built from 17 residues. CDR3 nucleotides: TGTGCCAGCAGCTTGGAGAGGGGTTGGACAGGGGGCACTGAAGCTTTCTTT. Translated, it gives CASSLERGWTGGTEAFF.

This clone was seen just once. The chain links TRBV18 to TRBJ1-1; 7 bases match TRBD1. This CDR3 has 16 residues. Trimming at V came to 0 bases and at J to 0 bases, leaving 4 bases not matched to a gene. Germline loops: CDR1 KGHSH, CDR2 LQKENI. The CDR3 spells CASSPPTGSMNTEAFF. CDR3 DNA: TGTGCCAGCTCACCACCGACAGGGAGTATGAACACTGAAGCTTTCTTT.